These T cell receptor beta chains were read from a single sample in a study of identifying expanded T cells in peripheral blood. Method: immunoSEQ multiplex PCR; TCRdb's copy keeps in-frame clones and lacks some. Of tens of thousands of clones listed, 88% are singletons. The sample comprised blood. These receptors all come from a person between 18 and 75 years old in good health. Each CDR3 is given with its conserved first and last residue. D genes are given only for firm matches. Clone size, where shown, is once, few, many, or a class for clones that have expanded.

d_call	j_call	clone_size	v_call	cdr3_length	cdr3_aa	cdr3_nt
-	TRBJ1-4	-	TRBV7-9	13	CASSLVYGEKLFF	TGTGCCAGCAGCTTAGTGTACGGCGAAAAACTGTTTTTT
-	TRBJ1-1	few	TRBV5-5	14	CASSLSWANTEAFF	TGTGCCAGCAGCTTGTCGTGGGCGAACACTGAAGCTTTCTTT
TRBD1	TRBJ1-6	-	TRBV13	14	CASRHGTGRSPLHF	TGTGCCAGCAGGCACGGGACAGGGAGATCACCCCTCCACTTT
-	TRBJ1-3	-	TRBV6-1	16	CASSGDTESSGNTIYF	TGTGCCAGCAGTGGGGACACCGAGAGCTCTGGAAACACCATATATTTT
-	TRBJ1-1	few	TRBV7-2	14	CASSLGPGNTEAFF	TGTGCCAGCAGCTTAGGTCCGGGGAACACTGAAGCTTTCTTT
-	TRBJ1-5	-	TRBV5-8	15	CASSMDGRPNQPQHF	TGTGCCAGCAGTATGGATGGACGGCCGAATCAGCCCCAGCATTTT
-	TRBJ1-1	-	TRBV6-1	14	CASSGGHPNTEAFF	TGTGCCAGCAGTGGGGGACACCCGAACACTGAAGCTTTCTTT
-	TRBJ2-3	-	TRBV5-1	14	CASSLEGGEHTQYF	TGCGCCAGCAGCTTGGAAGGGGGGGAACATACGCAGTATTTT
-	TRBJ1-5	-	TRBV2	17	CASSGPRDKDSNQPQHF	TGTGCCAGCAGTGGCCCCCGGGACAAAGATAGCAATCAGCCCCAGCATTTT
-	TRBJ2-1	-	TRBV6-1	15	CASSEGRVGVGEQFF	TGTGCCAGCAGTGAAGGGAGGGTAGGAGTCGGTGAGCAGTTCTTC
-	TRBJ2-3	once	TRBV7-3	15	CASSLRGTGTDTQYF	TGTGCCAGCAGCTTACGCGGGACTGGCACAGATACGCAGTATTTT
-	TRBJ1-1	-	TRBV10-3	16	CAISANHGRMNTEAFF	TGTGCCATCAGTGCTAACCATGGACGGATGAACACTGAAGCTTTCTTT
TRBD1	TRBJ1-1	once	TRBV7-8	16	CASSILTGTGNTEAFF	TGTGCCAGCAGCATACTGACAGGGACGGGGAACACTGAAGCTTTCTTT
-	TRBJ1-4	-	TRBV7-9	14	CASSVTATNEKLFF	TGTGCCAGCAGCGTGACTGCAACTAATGAAAAACTGTTTTTT
-	TRBJ2-2	-	TRBV5-4	12	CASSLSTGELFF	TGTGCCAGCAGCTTAAGCACCGGGGAGCTGTTTTTT
TRBD2	TRBJ2-1	-	TRBV7-3	18	CASSLKTSGSVWNNEQFF	TGTGCCAGCAGCTTAAAGACTAGCGGGAGCGTTTGGAACAATGAGCAGTTCTTC
-	TRBJ1-1	once	TRBV25-1	14	CASRKGTVNTEAFF	TGTGCCAGCAGGAAGGGGACGGTGAACACTGAAGCTTTCTTT
-	TRBJ2-7	-	TRBV6-5	13	CASSYSYGDEQYF	TGTGCCAGCAGTTACTCGTATGGGGACGAGCAGTACTTC
-	TRBJ2-2	-	TRBV9	13	CASSRQNTGELFF	TGTGCCAGCAGCCGACAGAACACCGGGGAGCTGTTTTTT
-	TRBJ2-3	-	TRBV19	13	CASSDLGGSAQYF	TGTGCCAGTAGCGACCTGGGGGGTTCGGCGCAGTATTTT
-	TRBJ2-1	once	TRBV30	12	CAWSVLGNEQFF	TGTGCCTGGAGTGTATTAGGGAATGAGCAGTTCTTC
TRBD1	TRBJ2-4	-	TRBV9	18	CASSAGTGFLGAKNIQYF	TGTGCCAGCAGCGCCGGGACAGGGTTTTTAGGAGCCAAAAACATTCAGTACTTC
-	TRBJ2-7	-	TRBV5-1	14	CASSLDGAAYEQYF	TGCGCCAGCAGCTTGGACGGGGCCGCCTACGAGCAGTACTTC
TRBD2	TRBJ2-3	-	TRBV19	17	CASSLRPGAGNTDTQYF	TGTGCCAGTAGTCTCCGACCTGGAGCGGGGAACACAGATACGCAGTATTTT
-	TRBJ2-2	-	TRBV5-1	15	CASSPPPENTGELFF	TGCGCCAGCAGCCCCCCCCCGGAAAACACCGGGGAGCTGTTTTTT
-	TRBJ1-1	-	TRBV6-1	14	CASSELPSDTEAFF	TGTGCCAGCAGTGAACTACCTTCAGACACTGAAGCTTTCTTT
-	TRBJ2-7	-	TRBV1	15	CTSSRDWTDSYEQYF	TGCACCAGCAGCCGCGACTGGACGGACTCCTACGAGCAGTACTTC
-	TRBJ2-1	-	TRBV20-1	11	CSASVMKEQFF	TGCAGTGCTTCTGTCATGAAGGAGCAGTTCTTC
TRBD2	TRBJ2-5	-	TRBV5-1	16	CASGGNSGQFQETQYF	TGCGCCAGCGGGGGAAATAGCGGGCAGTTCCAAGAGACCCAGTACTTC
-	TRBJ2-2	few	TRBV19	14	CASSIPGPTGELFF	TGTGCCAGTAGTATTCCCGGCCCTACCGGGGAGCTGTTTTTT
-	TRBJ1-1	-	TRBV5-4	14	CASSSSGDNTEAFF	TGTGCCAGCAGCTCCTCAGGGGACAACACTGAAGCTTTCTTT